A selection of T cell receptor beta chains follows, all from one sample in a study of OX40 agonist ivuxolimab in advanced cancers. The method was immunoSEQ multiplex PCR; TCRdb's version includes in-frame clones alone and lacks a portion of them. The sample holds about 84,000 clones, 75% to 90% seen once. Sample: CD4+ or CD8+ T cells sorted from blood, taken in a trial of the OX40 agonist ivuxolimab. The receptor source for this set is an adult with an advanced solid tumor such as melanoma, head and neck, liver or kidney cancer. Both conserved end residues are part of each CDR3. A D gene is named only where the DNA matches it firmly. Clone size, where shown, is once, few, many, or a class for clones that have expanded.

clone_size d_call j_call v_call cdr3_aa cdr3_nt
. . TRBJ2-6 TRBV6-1 CASKVGSGANVLTF TGTGCCAGCAAGGTGGGCTCTGGGGCCAACGTCCTGACTTTC
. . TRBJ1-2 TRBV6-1 CASSGFRAQDVYGYTF TGTGCCAGCAGTGGGTTTAGGGCGCAGGATGTCTATGGCTACACCTTC
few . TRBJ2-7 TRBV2 CASGLPSVYEQYF TGTGCCAGCGGACTCCCCTCAGTCTACGAGCAGTACTTC
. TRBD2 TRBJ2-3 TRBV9 CASSVGLAGFTDTQYF TGTGCCAGCAGCGTGGGACTAGCGGGGTTCACAGATACGCAGTATTTT
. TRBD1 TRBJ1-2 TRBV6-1 CASTGGVSYGYTF TGTGCCAGCACAGGGGGCGTCTCCTATGGCTACACCTTC
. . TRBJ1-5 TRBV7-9 CASSSSWLGVEQPQHF TGTGCCAGCAGCTCATCCTGGTTGGGTGTGGAACAGCCCCAGCATTTT
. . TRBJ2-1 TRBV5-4 CASNFRRDDVGQFF TGTGCCAGCAACTTCCGCCGGGACGACGTAGGGCAGTTCTTC
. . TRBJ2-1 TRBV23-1 CASSQRNPRVGLEQFF TGCGCCAGCAGTCAACGAAACCCCAGGGTTGGGTTAGAGCAGTTCTTC
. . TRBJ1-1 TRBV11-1 CASSSVQGWTEAFF TGTGCCAGCAGCTCGGTACAGGGTTGGACTGAAGCTTTCTTT
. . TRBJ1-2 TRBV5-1 CASSLLGGYGYTF TGCGCCAGCAGCTTGCTGGGCGGCTATGGCTACACCTTC
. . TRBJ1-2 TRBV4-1 CASSQGKGFGYTF TGCGCCAGCAGCCAAGGCAAAGGATTTGGCTACACCTTC
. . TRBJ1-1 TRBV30 CAWSVDLSAEAFF TGTGCCTGGAGTGTAGACCTGTCAGCAGAAGCTTTCTTT
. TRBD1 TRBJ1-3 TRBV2 CASRGQGAGNTIYF TGTGCCAGCAGGGGACAGGGCGCTGGAAACACCATATATTTT
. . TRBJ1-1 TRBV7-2 CASSLDSYTEAFF TGTGCCAGCAGCTTAGACAGTTACACTGAAGCTTTCTTT
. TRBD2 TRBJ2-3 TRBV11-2 CASSLGSAGGWKDTQYF TGTGCCAGCAGCTTAGGATCAGCGGGGGGGTGGAAAGATACGCAGTATTTT
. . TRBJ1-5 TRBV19 CASNQGRDQPQHF TGTGCCAGCAACCAGGGACGCGATCAGCCCCAGCATTTT
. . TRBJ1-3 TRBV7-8 CASSRTTRQASGNTIYF TGTGCCAGCAGCCGTACTACCCGGCAGGCCTCTGGAAACACCATATATTTT
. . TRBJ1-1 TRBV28 CASSLGAVDTEAFF TGTGCCAGCAGTTTAGGGGCCGTTGACACTGAAGCTTTCTTT
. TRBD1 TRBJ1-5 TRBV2 CASTTQGIQPQHF TGTGCCAGCACTACACAGGGGATACAGCCCCAGCATTTT
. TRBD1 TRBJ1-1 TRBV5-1 CASSLQGEHTEAFF TGCGCCAGCAGCTTGCAGGGGGAGCACACTGAAGCTTTCTTT
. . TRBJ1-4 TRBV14 CASSPGPGWTNEKLFF TGTGCCAGCAGCCCCGGTCCAGGCTGGACTAATGAAAAACTGTTTTTT
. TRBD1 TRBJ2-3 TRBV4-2 CASSHPTGTGTDTQYF TGTGCCAGCAGCCACCCAACCGGGACAGGCACAGATACGCAGTATTTT
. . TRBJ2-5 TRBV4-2 CASSQGGERQETQYF TGTGCCAGCAGCCAAGGGGGTGAGAGACAAGAGACCCAGTACTTC
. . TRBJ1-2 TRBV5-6 CASSRGAFNYGYTF TGTGCCAGCAGTCGGGGGGCTTTTAACTATGGCTACACCTTC
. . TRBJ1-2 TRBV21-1 CASSKVEDRDANYGYTF TGTGCCAGCAGCAAAGTGGAGGACAGAGACGCTAACTATGGCTACACCTTC
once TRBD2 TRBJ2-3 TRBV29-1 CSVDGRDRTDTQYF TGCAGCGTTGATGGGAGGGACCGCACAGATACGCAGTATTTT
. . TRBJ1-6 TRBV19 CASSQDGGGSPLHF TGTGCCAGTAGCCAGGACGGGGGCGGTTCACCCCTCCACTTT
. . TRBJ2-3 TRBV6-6 CASSSPSTTDTQYF TGTGCCAGCAGTTCCCCCTCCACAACAGATACGCAGTATTTT
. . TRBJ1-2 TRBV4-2 CASSQGGLYGYTF TGTGCCAGCAGCCAGGGAGGGCTCTATGGCTACACCTTC
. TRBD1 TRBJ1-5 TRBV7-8 CASSLGDRGDQPQHF TGTGCCAGCAGCTTAGGGGACAGGGGAGATCAGCCCCAGCATTTT
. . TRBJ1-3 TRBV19 CASSTHSETGNTIYF TGTGCCAGTAGTACCCACTCCGAGACAGGAAACACCATATATTTT
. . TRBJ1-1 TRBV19 CASSQRPPRGLFDTEAFF TGTGCCAGTTCTCAGAGACCACCTCGGGGTCTTTTCGACACTGAAGCTTTCTTT
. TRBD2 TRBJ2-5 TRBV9 CASSLDGGAGETQYF TGTGCCAGCAGCCTAGACGGGGGGGCAGGGGAGACCCAGTACTTC
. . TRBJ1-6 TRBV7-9 CASSLGDTYNSPLHF TGTGCCAGCAGCTTAGGGGACACTTATAATTCACCCCTCCACTTT
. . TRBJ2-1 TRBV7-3 CASSLRVVPGRYNEQFF TGTGCCAGCAGCTTAAGGGTGGTGCCAGGCCGCTACAATGAGCAGTTCTTC
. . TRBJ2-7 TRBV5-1 CASSRSVGDYEQYF TGCGCCAGCAGCCGGTCGGTAGGGGACTACGAGCAGTACTTC
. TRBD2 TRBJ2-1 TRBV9 CASSIGLAGGSYNEQFF TGTGCCAGCAGCATTGGACTAGCGGGGGGCTCCTACAATGAGCAGTTCTTC
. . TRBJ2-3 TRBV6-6 CASSPSADTQYF TGTGCCAGCAGCCCTTCTGCAGATACGCAGTATTTT
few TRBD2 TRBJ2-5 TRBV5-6 CASSLLAGRQETQYF TGTGCCAGCAGCTTGTTAGCGGGGCGCCAAGAGACCCAGTACTTC
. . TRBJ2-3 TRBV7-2 CASSFRGDGTDTQYF TGTGCCAGCAGCTTCAGGGGAGACGGCACAGATACGCAGTATTTT
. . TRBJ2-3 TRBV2 CASSRDPRDTDTQYF TGTGCCAGCAGCCGGGACCCGCGGGACACAGATACGCAGTATTTT
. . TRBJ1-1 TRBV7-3 CASSLLTAVNTEAFF TGTGCCAGCAGCTTACTCACAGCCGTCAACACTGAAGCTTTCTTT
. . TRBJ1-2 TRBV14 CASSQGREGYTF TGTGCCAGCAGCCAAGGACGGGAAGGCTACACCTTC
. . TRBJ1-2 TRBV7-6 CASSPLGQMPYGYTF TGTGCCAGCAGCCCCCTGGGACAAATGCCCTATGGCTACACCTTC
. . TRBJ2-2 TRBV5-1 CASSLGGTLSGELFF TGCGCCAGCAGCTTAGGGGGAACCCTCTCCGGGGAGCTGTTTTTT
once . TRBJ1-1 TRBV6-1 CASSEYGGKNTEAFF TGTGCCAGCAGTGAATACGGGGGTAAGAACACTGAAGCTTTCTTT
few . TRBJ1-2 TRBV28 CASSLYPGASFF TGTGCCAGCAGTTTATACCCAGGGGCCTCGTTCTTC
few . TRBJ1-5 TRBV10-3 CAISVTGNQPQHF TGTGCCATCAGTGTGACGGGCAATCAGCCCCAGCATTTT
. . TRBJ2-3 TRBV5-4 CASSLGSTDTQYF TGTGCCAGCAGCTTGGGAAGCACAGATACGCAGTATTTT
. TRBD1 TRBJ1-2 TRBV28 CASTGTGAKPFFGYTF TGTGCCAGCACCGGGACAGGGGCTAAACCTTTCTTTGGCTACACCTTC
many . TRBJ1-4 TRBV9 CASSSAGLYNEKLFF TGTGCCAGCAGTTCCGCGGGCCTCTACAATGAAAAACTGTTTTTT
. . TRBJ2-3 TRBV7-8 CASSTNPTSTDTQYF TGTGCCAGCAGCACTAATCCGACTAGCACAGATACGCAGTATTTT
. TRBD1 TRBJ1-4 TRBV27 CASSLTQGGEKLFF TGTGCCAGCAGTTTAACCCAGGGGGGTGAAAAACTGTTTTTT
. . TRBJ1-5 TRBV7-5 CVRRGGYYRGQPQHF TGTGTCAGAAGGGGAGGGTATTACAGGGGACAGCCCCAGCATTTT
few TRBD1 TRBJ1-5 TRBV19 CASRDRDYQPQHF TGTGCCAGTAGGGACAGGGACTATCAGCCCCAGCATTTT
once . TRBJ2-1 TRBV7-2 CASSLITIEQFF TGTGCCAGCAGCTTAATAACCATTGAGCAGTTCTTC
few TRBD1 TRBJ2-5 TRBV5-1 CASSAGTGQETQYF TGCGCCAGCAGCGCCGGGACAGGGCAAGAGACCCAGTACTTC